The 13 T cell receptor beta chains listed next were all sequenced from one sample in a study of cytomegalovirus exposure and HLA in healthy donors. 13 Jbeta primers and 60 Vbeta primers were used for the PCR. Method: immunoSEQ multiplex PCR; TCRdb's copy keeps in-frame clones and lacks some. The data contain 130,000 or so clones, roughly 74% of them seen just once; the ten biggest clones take up under 8.5%. The sample taken for sequencing was PBMCs. Source of these receptors: a male donor in good health and CMV-seronegative.

The chain employs TRBV4-3 and TRBJ2-1; D uncertain. Germline lookup yields CDR1 LGHNA and CDR2 YSLEER. The CDR3 is 16 residues long. V was clipped by 1 base and J by 4 bases, with 14 bases between them. The DNA of the CDR3 is TGCGCCAGCAGCCAAGTTACAGTACCTCCTTACAATGAGCAGTTCTTC. Its translation is CASSQVTVPPYNEQFF.

The V and J genes are TRBV5-1 and TRBJ2-5; possible D gene TRBD2, 6 bases. Germline lookup yields CDR1 SGHRS and CDR2 YFSETQ. The CDR3 covers 15 residues. V dropped 2 bases and J dropped 1 base, with 12 bases sitting between them. The CDR3 reads CASSFNPGLQETQYF. The CDR3 coding sequence is TGCGCCAGCAGCTTCAACCCGGGACTCCAAGAGACCCAGTACTTC.

The V gene is TRBV11-2, the J gene TRBJ1-3, with D possibly matching TRBD1 (6 bases). This CDR3 has 16 amino acids. Trimming left V 0 bases short and J 1 base short, with 10 bases between. Per the germline V gene, CDR1 is SGHAT and CDR2 is FQNNGV. The chain's CDR3 is CASSLDRRGSGNTIYF. CDR3 nucleotide sequence: TGTGCCAGCAGCTTAGATCGCAGGGGTTCTGGAAACACCATATATTTT.

CDR3 protein: CASGLGPGQGHWPQHF. The CDR3 DNA is TGTGCCAGCGGTCTGGGACCGGGACAGGGTCATTGGCCCCAGCATTTT. This rearrangement joins TRBV27 to TRBJ1-5; the match to TRBD1 covers 9 bases. V lost 8 bases, J lost 9 bases, and 17 bases stayed unmatched. Per the germline V gene, CDR1 is MNHEY and CDR2 is SMNVEV (reference sequence). The CDR3 has 16 residues.

This clone has a handful of counts. The chain couples TRBV19 to TRBJ2-1; possible D gene TRBD2, 6 bases. The CDR3 has 15 amino acids. V dropped 3 bases and J dropped 4 bases, with 13 bases sitting between them. CDR1 LNHDA and CDR2 SQIVND come from the germline V gene (reference sequence). The CDR3 spells CASSIRAGGYNEQFF. CDR3 in DNA: TGTGCCAGTAGTATCCGGGCAGGAGGGTACAATGAGCAGTTCTTC. The whole variable domain, remainder taken from reference TRBV19 and TRBJ2-1, is DGGITQSPKYLFRKEGQNVTLSCEQNLNHDAMYWYRQDPGQGLRLIYYSQIVNDFQKGDIAEGYSVSREKKESFPLTVTSAQKNPTAFYLCASSIRAGGYNEQFFGPGTRLTVL.

This clone was detected only a few times. V is TRBV5-1 and J is TRBJ2-7; TRBD1 matches 9 bases. Trimming took 5 bases from V and 3 from J; bases not matched to a gene: 6. The CDR3 sequence is 14 residues long. Germline lookup yields CDR1 SGHRS and CDR2 YFSETQ. The CDR3 DNA follows: TGCGCCAGCAGGTCCGGGACAGGGTTCTACGAGCAGTACTTC. Amino acid sequence: CASRSGTGFYEQYF.

A single count supports this clone. The chain recombines TRBV27 with TRBJ1-1; 7 bases line up with TRBD1. CDR1 is MNHEY and CDR2 is SMNVEV in the germline V gene (reference sequence). V lost 5 bases and J lost 10; bases outside the gene matches: 10. The length of the CDR3 is 13 residues. The CDR3 region is CASSQKQGIVAFF. As DNA, the CDR3 is TGTGCCAGCAGTCAAAAACAGGGGATCGTAGCTTTCTTT.

This chain connects TRBV28 to TRBJ2-7; D gene uncertain. Germline V CDR1 and CDR2: MDHEN, SYDVKM. V was pared by 2 bases and J by 3 bases, with 8 bases between. The CDR3 is made up of 13 amino acids. The CDR3 region is CASSLPRSYEQYF. Written as DNA, the CDR3 is TGTGCCAGCAGTTTACCACGGAGCTACGAGCAGTACTTC.

The chain uses TRBV30 and TRBJ1-6; possible D gene TRBD1, 5 bases. Trimming removed 4 bases at V and 10 bases at J, with 14 bases between. The CDR3 runs 13 residues. Germline assignment: CDR1 GTSNPN and CDR2 SVGIG (reference sequence). CDR3 nucleotides: TGTGCCTGGACCCCATCGACAGTCTCACCCCTCCACTTT. The encoded protein is CAWTPSTVSPLHF.

This clone was recorded only once. The genes are TRBV11-2 and TRBJ1-4; D is unresolved. The V gene lost 1 base and the J gene lost 6 bases, with 15 bases spanning the gap. The CDR3 extends over 16 amino acids. Germline V gene lookup returns CDR1 SGHAT and CDR2 FQNNGV. CDR3 loop: CASSLATVASHEKLFF. In DNA, the CDR3 is TGTGCCAGCAGCTTAGCTACCGTCGCATCGCATGAAAAACTGTTTTTT.

The V and J genes are TRBV15 and TRBJ2-2; no clear D gene. In germline, CDR1 is LNHNV, CDR2 YYDKDF (reference sequence). This CDR3 is 11 amino acids long. V was trimmed by 8 bases and J by 6 bases, leaving 7 bases between them. The CDR3: CATVEAGELFF. The CDR3 coding sequence is TGTGCCACCGTTGAGGCCGGGGAGCTGTTTTTT.

This chain connects TRBV21-1 to TRBJ1-1; the table's D call, TRBD1, was not checked against the DNA. TRBV21-1 is deemed a pseudogene. This CDR3 contains 13 residues. In nucleotides, the CDR3 is TGTGCCAGCGGGGGACAGGGGGAAGGTGAAGCTTTCTTT. Amino acid sequence: CASGGQGEGEAFF.

The V and J genes are TRBV7-2 and TRBJ1-2, with D possibly being TRBD1 (6 bases). Germline V lookup: CDR1 SGHTA, CDR2 FQGNSA. The V and J ends lost 3 bases and 5 bases respectively, with 10 bases between them. This CDR3 has 13 amino acids. The DNA for the CDR3 is TGTGCCAGCAGCTTGAGACAGGCGTATGGCTACACCTTC. This translates into CASSLRQAYGYTF.